These 25 T cell receptor beta chains were all obtained from the same sample, sequenced in a study of T cells after yellow fever vaccination. TCRdb re-derived calls from the 5' RACE reads in MiXCR, one entry per CDR3 protein. The data contain nearly 550,000 distinct CDR3 sequences, 15% to 20% of them seen just once; the ten biggest clones take up 13% to 15%. The sample in question was PBMCs, obtained 15 days after the yellow fever booster vaccination. All receptors come from a young man who received the YFV17D yellow fever vaccine.

A few counts support this clonotype. This chain uses TRBV10-3 with TRBJ2-7; TRBD2 matches 12 bases. V shed 7 bases and J 7 bases; nucleotides not matched to a gene: 2. In germline, CDR1 is ENHRY, CDR2 SYGVKD. The CDR3 extends over 12 amino acids. CDR3 DNA: TGTGCCATCACCGGACTAGCGGGAGAGCAGTACTTC. Translation gives CAITGLAGEQYF.

CDR3 residues: CASSYSPLGLADHRDTQYF. The CDR3 DNA is TGTGCCAGCAGTTACTCCCCGCTGGGTCTAGCGGATCACAGGGATACGCAGTATTTT. V usage is TRBV6-5 and J usage is TRBJ2-3; 7 bases line up with TRBD2. Germline CDR1 is MNHEY and CDR2 is SVGAGI. The CDR3 is 19 amino acids. After removal of 0 bases from V and 6 bases from J, the junction contained 18 bases not matched to a gene.

This chain joins TRBV6-1 and TRBJ2-3, with D tentatively TRBD2 (5 bases). The germline gives CDR1 MNHNS, CDR2 SASEGT. With 6 bases removed from V and 4 bases from J, the gap between germline ends came to 17 bases. The CDR3 has 15 residues. The DNA for the CDR3 is TGTGCCAGCAGAACGGACTCCAGCTTCCCAGATACGCAGTATTTT. Translating it yields CASRTDSSFPDTQYF.

This clonotype showed up just a few times. The rearrangement links TRBV7-6 to TRBJ2-1; 13 nucleotides align to TRBD2. In germline, CDR1 is SGHVS, CDR2 FNYEAQ. V was pared by 4 bases and J by 2 bases, with 8 bases of the junction left unmatched. The CDR3 is 18 residues long. The CDR3 region has the DNA TGTGCCAGCAGCTACGGGACTAGCGGGACCCCGACCTACAATGAGCAGTTCTTC. This translates into CASSYGTSGTPTYNEQFF.

This clonotype was counted only a few times. This chain links TRBV9 with TRBJ2-7; possible D gene TRBD1, 5 bases. CDR3 length equals 15 residues. Germline V gives CDR1 SGDLS, CDR2 YYNGEE. Trimming removed 2 bases from V and 1 base from J, with 13 bases in between. The CDR3 DNA reads TGTGCCAGCAGCGTTGGGCTGACAGAATCCTACGAGCAGTACTTC. Protein sequence: CASSVGLTESYEQYF.

The chain recombines TRBV15 with TRBJ2-7; 11 positions agree with TRBD1. The germline gives CDR1 LNHNV, CDR2 YYDKDF (reference sequence). Losses at the gene ends were 5 bases for V and 2 bases for J; bases not matched to a gene: 5. CDR3 size: 15 residues. The CDR3 coding sequence is TGTGCCACCAGCCCTTTGGGACAGGGGGCCTACGAGCAGTACTTC. Protein sequence: CATSPLGQGAYEQYF.

This clonotype was seen more than once but under ten times. The chain uses TRBV20-1 and TRBJ2-7; TRBD1 aligns across 8 bases. The trim removed 0 bases at V and 0 bases at J, leaving 4 bases unmatched. The CDR3 runs to 15 residues. CDR1 is DFQATT and CDR2 is SNEGSKA in the germline V gene (reference sequence). CDR3 protein: CSARDWTGSSYEQYF. Written as DNA, the CDR3 is TGCAGTGCTAGAGACTGGACAGGGAGCTCCTACGAGCAGTACTTC.

This clonotype was recorded a few times. The rearrangement links TRBV7-2 to TRBJ2-5, with 13 bases that match TRBD2. Trimming removed 5 bases from V and 5 bases from J; junction bases left unmatched: 8. Per germline, CDR1 SGHTA and CDR2 FQGNSA. The CDR3 has 16 residues. CDR3 DNA sequence: TGTGCCAGCAGCGTCAGACTAGCGGGAGGCCGGGAGACCCAGTACTTC. Its protein product is CASSVRLAGGRETQYF.

This clonotype has just a few counts. The chain carries TRBV5-5 and TRBJ1-1, with D hard to call. The CDR3 length is 14 residues. Trimming removed 1 base at V and 5 bases at J, with 12 bases between. Per germline, CDR1 SGHKS and CDR2 YYEKEE (reference sequence). Written as DNA, the CDR3 is TGTGCCAGCAGCTTGTCTCTACAGTTAACTGAAGCTTTCTTT. This sequence encodes CASSLSLQLTEAFF.

V is TRBV21-1 and J is TRBJ2-7; TRBD2, the table's D call, lacks a check against the DNA. TRBV21-1 is assigned pseudogene status. This CDR3 is 14 amino acids long. The CDR3: CAPRGGLAAYEQYF. The CDR3 nucleotides read TGTGCCCCAAGGGGGGGACTAGCGGCCTACGAGCAGTACTTC.

This clonotype was counted many times. V is TRBV7-2 and J is TRBJ2-7; possibly TRBD2 for D (5 bases). The germline CDR1 and CDR2 sequences are SGHTA and FQGNSA. The CDR3 consists of 12 residues. V lost 4 bases and J 6 bases, leaving 10 bases between the germline ends. CDR3 bases: TGTGCCAGCAGCTCGGACTTCTCCGAGCAGTACTTC. It yields the protein CASSSDFSEQYF.

This sequence joins TRBV29-1 and TRBJ2-3, with 8 bases aligning to TRBD1. Germline lookup yields CDR1 SQVTM and CDR2 ANQGSEA. V lost 2 bases, J lost 8 bases, and 3 bases stayed unmatched. The CDR3 runs 12 residues. CDR3 nucleotide sequence: TGCAGCGTTGAAAGGGGACAGGCTACGCAGTATTTT. As protein: CSVERGQATQYF.

In its sample, this clonotype was seen a few times. The chain couples TRBV12-3 or TRBV12-4 to TRBJ2-3; D call uncertain. V lost 6 bases and J 4 bases, leaving 17 bases between the germline ends. The CDR3 totals 15 residues. Here the CDR3 reads CASRSKAPRADTQYF. The CDR3, as DNA: TGTGCCAGCAGGTCCAAGGCCCCTCGAGCAGATACGCAGTATTTT.

The V gene is TRBV6-6, the J gene TRBJ1-1, with D uncertain. V was cut by 6 bases and J by 1 base, with 9 bases left in between. This CDR3 comprises 13 residues. Germline V gene data show CDR1 as MNHNY and CDR2 as SVGAGI (reference sequence). The CDR3 nucleotides read TGTGCCAGCAGGGGCCCGGGGAACACTGAAGCTTTCTTT. Translated: CASRGPGNTEAFF.

This clonotype turned up a few times. The chain uses TRBV5-5 and TRBJ2-1; D possibly corresponds to TRBD1 (6 bases). V lost 2 bases and J 5 bases, leaving 11 bases between the germline ends. Germline CDR1 reads SGHKS; CDR2 reads YYEKEE (reference sequence). This CDR3 comprises 14 residues. The CDR3 loop reads CASSLQGTDNEQFF. CDR3 in DNA: TGTGCCAGCAGCTTACAGGGTACGGACAATGAGCAGTTCTTC.

This chain links TRBV3-1 with TRBJ2-7, with 8 bases identical to TRBD2. There are 15 residues in the CDR3. V was pared by 1 base and J by 3 bases, with 5 bases of the junction left unmatched. Per germline, CDR1 LGHDT and CDR2 YNNKEL (reference sequence). DNA of the CDR3: TGTGCCAGCAGCCAAGGAGGTGGGACTAGCTACGAGCAGTACTTC. Encoded protein: CASSQGGGTSYEQYF.

This clonotype was seen a few times. The chain employs TRBV6-1 and TRBJ2-7, with 7 positions matching TRBD1. CDR3 size: 14 residues. With 5 bases clipped from V and 2 bases from J, the junction kept 6 bases outside the gene matches. Germline V lookup: CDR1 MNHNS, CDR2 SASEGT. The CDR3: CASSRDSATYEQYF. Written as DNA, the CDR3 is TGTGCCAGCAGTAGGGACAGCGCAACCTACGAGCAGTACTTC.

The rearrangement links TRBV4-3 to TRBJ2-6, with 9 bases identical to TRBD2. Germline lookup yields CDR1 LGHNA and CDR2 YSLEER. The CDR3 is made up of 18 amino acids. With V trimmed by 3 bases and J by 0 bases, 6 bases remained unmatched. The CDR3 protein is CASSHRLAALSGANVLTF. CDR3 DNA sequence: TGCGCCAGCAGCCATAGACTAGCGGCCCTCTCTGGGGCCAACGTCCTGACTTTC.

V is TRBV7-2 and J is TRBJ2-7, with TRBD1 matching over 9 bases. The V segment lost 5 bases and the J segment 2 bases; nucleotides outside the gene matches: 4. This CDR3 has 14 residues. CDR1 SGHTA and CDR2 FQGNSA come from the germline V gene. This chain's CDR3 is CASSTDRGPYEQYF. The DNA of the CDR3 is TGTGCCAGCAGCACGGACAGGGGACCCTACGAGCAGTACTTC.

This clonotype was seen only a few times. The rearrangement joins TRBV20-1 to TRBJ2-7; 8 bases fit TRBD1. This CDR3 is built from 14 residues. V lost 6 bases and J lost 1; bases outside the gene matches: 8. The germline V gene has CDR1 DFQATT and CDR2 SNEGSKA (reference sequence). CDR3 residues: CSALPDRDSYEQYF. CDR3 coding DNA: TGCAGTGCCCTCCCGGACAGGGATTCCTACGAGCAGTACTTC.

This clonotype occurred many times. The V and J genes are TRBV29-1 and TRBJ2-5, with 7 bases aligning to TRBD2. The length of the CDR3 is 13 residues. Looked up from germline, CDR1 is SQVTM and CDR2 is ANQGSEA. J lost 5 bases, V lost 7 bases, and 10 bases had no gene match. DNA for the CDR3: TGCAGCGCGCGACGGGAGGTGTGGGAGACCCAGTACTTC. Amino acids: CSARREVWETQYF.

This rearrangement joins TRBV10-2 to TRBJ2-2, with 7 nucleotides matching TRBD1. Germline CDR1 and CDR2: WSHSY and SAAADI. This CDR3 is built from 14 residues. The junction had 6 bases not matched to a gene; V was cut back by 7 bases and J by 4 bases. CDR3 amino acids: CASKSDRVTGELFF. CDR3 coding DNA: TGCGCCAGCAAGAGTGACAGGGTCACCGGGGAGCTGTTTTTT.

This clonotype has a count of ten or more. The CDR3 sequence: CASSFSERETQYF. CDR3 bases: TGTGCCAGCAGCTTTTCCGAGAGGGAGACCCAGTACTTC. The genes are TRBV5-4 and TRBJ2-5; D unresolved. Germline V gene sequence: CDR1 SGHNT, CDR2 YYREEE (reference sequence). The CDR3 covers 13 residues. Trimming pared 2 bases from V and 5 bases from J, leaving 10 bases between.

This clonotype occurred many times. Germline and junction disagree at one end, which may indicate a read error. V gene TRBV7-2 combines with J gene TRBJ2-7, with 7 bases that match TRBD2. The CDR3 has 14 amino acids. Germline-derived CDR1 and CDR2 are SGHTA and FQGNSA. Here the CDR3 reads CASSLAGGLYEQYF. The CDR3 coding sequence is TGCGCCAGCAGCTTGGCCGGGGGACTATACGAGCAGTACTTC.

This clonotype was observed a handful of times. The chain joins TRBV6-2 or TRBV6-3 to TRBJ2-1; D gene uncertain. The CDR3 consists of 12 residues. The germline V gene encodes CDR1 MNHEY and CDR2 SVGEGT. Trimming removed 5 bases from V and 5 bases from J, with 7 bases in between. The CDR3 spells CASSGPHNEQFF. CDR3 coding DNA: TGTGCCAGCAGTGGGCCTCACAATGAGCAGTTCTTC.